This paragraph reports one TCR beta chain. The CDR3 is 16 residues long. This record belongs to a study of T-cell memory formation after mild COVID-19. 5'RACE with constant-segment primers yielded barcoded, UMI-tagged TCR alpha and TCR beta cDNA libraries. TCRdb redid the calling of the 5' RACE reads with MiXCR, one entry per CDR3 protein. Here the sample spans around 90,000 distinct CDR3 sequences, around 16% being singletons. This TCR was recovered from a man aged 18 to 29 who had mild COVID-19 (a few samples of this study predate the infection). Cell type and time point are not known. Sequenced sample: PBMCs or a T cell subset sorted from them (not recorded which). The V gene is TRBV5-3, the J gene TRBJ1-1; the D gene is possibly TRBD1 (5 bases). TRBV5-3 is recorded as an ORF, its role being uncertain. The CDR3 region is CVSCLEGYGTPAEAFF. The CDR3 nucleotides read TGTGTCAGCTGCTTGGAGGGGTACGGGACGCCGGCTGAAGCTTTCTTT.